The clone carrying this T cell receptor beta chain was counted a few times. Its matching antigen is unknown. These data come from a study of beta chain features in type 1 diabetes. Overall study context: No patient-donor differences in age, gender, total cells or subset yield. Examination spanned about 110 million sorted cells from all samples.

Reverse transcribing all isolated RNA meant expressed TCRB transcripts were sequenced. Assay used: immunoSEQ multiplex PCR; TCRdb lists only in-frame clones, some missing. The table lists about 230,000 clones, 9.6% of them singletons. Study-level points and caveats: Researchers reported that naive, central memory and Treg TCRB repertoires appeared more similar in patients than in healthy donors.

The sequence came from a woman under 30 in good health. Input material: naive CD4+ T cells from blood.

Here the CDR3 DNA reads TGCAGCGTTGAAGGACTGAGACAGGGGACTCAACAGCCCCAGCATTTT. The encoded protein is CSVEGLRQGTQQPQHF. V and J are TRBV29-1 and TRBJ1-5, with TRBD1 identical over 8 bases. The germline V gene has CDR1 SQVTM and CDR2 ANQGSEA. The trim removed 1 base at V and 7 bases at J, leaving 12 bases unmatched. The CDR3 is 16 amino acids.